This is a list of T cell receptor beta chains from one sample in a study of sequential checkpoint blockade in melanoma. The table came from immunoSEQ multiplex PCR; TCRdb's copy has only in-frame clones and leaves some out. The sample has about 20,000 clones; about four fifths are singletons. This sample comprised CD8+ T cells sorted from blood (inferred from file names), obtained from a patient given nivolumab and ipilimumab in sequence. All receptors come from a human donor with melanoma. CDR3s include the opening cysteine and the closing phenylalanine or tryptophan. The D gene is left open where the match is weak. Clone size, where shown, is once, few, many, or a class for clones that have expanded.

>-|TRBJ2-1|TRBD1|TRBV28
CASSLPGQGRHHRSYNEQFF
TGTGCCAGCAGCCTACCAGGACAGGGGCGCCACCATAGGTCCTACAATGAGCAGTTCTTC
>few|TRBJ2-1|TRBD2|TRBV29-1
CSVPAGGNEQFF
TGCAGCGTCCCGGCGGGGGGGAATGAGCAGTTCTTC
>-|TRBJ2-7|-|TRBV9
CASSVGRTASYEQYF
TGTGCCAGCAGCGTAGGCAGGACAGCCTCCTACGAGCAGTACTTC
>-|TRBJ1-5|-|TRBV15
CATSRDLGRNQPQHF
TGTGCCACCAGCAGAGATTTGGGGCGCAATCAGCCCCAGCATTTT
>-|TRBJ1-1|TRBD1|TRBV27
CATITTGENTEAFF
TGTGCCACCATAACGACAGGGGAGAACACTGAAGCTTTCTTT
>once|TRBJ1-4|-|TRBV7-9
CASSSHRAPNEKLFF
TGTGCCAGCAGCTCGCACAGGGCCCCCAATGAAAAACTGTTTTTT
>few|TRBJ1-2|-|TRBV5-8
CASSQDTLYTF
TGCGCCAGCAGCCAAGACACTCTCTACACCTTC
>-|TRBJ2-1|TRBD1|TRBV4-3
CASSQVLLRQGAYNEQFF
TGCGCCAGCAGCCAAGTCTTGCTAAGGCAGGGGGCCTACAATGAGCAGTTCTTC
>-|TRBJ2-7|TRBD2|TRBV19
CASSASGNYEQYF
TGTGCCAGTAGTGCTAGCGGCAACTACGAGCAGTACTTC
>few|TRBJ1-2|-|TRBV28
CASKTWGVFGYTF
TGTGCCAGCAAAACCTGGGGGGTTTTTGGCTACACCTTC
>-|TRBJ2-3|-|TRBV7-9
CASSPLLQGSQYF
TGTGCCAGCAGCCCCCTCCTACAGGGATCGCAGTATTTT
>few|TRBJ1-2|-|TRBV7-9
CASRRSREADGYTF
TGTGCCAGCCGCCGGAGCAGGGAGGCGGATGGCTACACCTTC
>-|TRBJ2-7|TRBD2|TRBV5-1
CASSARLAGGPPEQYF
TGCGCCAGCAGCGCGCGACTAGCGGGGGGCCCCCCCGAGCAGTACTTC
>-|TRBJ1-1|-|TRBV10-3
CAISETGSPMNTEAFF
TGTGCCATCAGTGAAACAGGTTCCCCCATGAACACTGAAGCTTTCTTT
>once|TRBJ1-4|-|TRBV7-2
CASSLVDSYNEKLFF
TGTGCCAGCAGCTTAGTTGACAGCTATAATGAAAAACTGTTTTTT
>-|TRBJ1-2|-|TRBV7-8
CASSVLSSSMLDGYTF
TGTGCCAGCAGCGTACTATCGAGTTCCATGTTGGATGGCTACACCTTC
>once|TRBJ2-3|-|TRBV19
CASSIVQRSTDTQYF
TGTGCCAGTAGTATAGTCCAGCGGAGCACAGATACGCAGTATTTT
>-|TRBJ2-7|-|TRBV27
CASSFTENYEQYF
TGTGCCAGCAGTTTCACAGAGAACTACGAGCAGTACTTC
>-|TRBJ2-7|TRBD2|TRBV6-5
CASRSLAGSSYEQYF
TGTGCCAGCAGGTCCTTAGCGGGGAGCTCCTACGAGCAGTACTTC
>-|TRBJ2-1|TRBD2|TRBV7-9
CASVDRLAGDDEQFF
TGTGCCAGTGTCGACCGGCTAGCGGGGGACGATGAGCAGTTCTTC
>-|TRBJ1-1|-|TRBV9
CASSAASQGRTEAFF
TGTGCCAGCAGCGCAGCCTCACAGGGCCGGACTGAAGCTTTCTTT
>-|TRBJ2-3|TRBD1|TRBV10-3
CAISEGLGGALTDTQYF
TGTGCCATCAGTGAGGGGCTAGGGGGCGCCCTCACAGATACGCAGTATTTT
>once|TRBJ2-2|-|TRBV4-3
CASSQDPEGVGTGELFF
TGCGCCAGCAGCCAAGATCCAGAGGGGGTGGGCACCGGGGAGCTGTTTTTT
>-|TRBJ2-7|-|TRBV7-2
CASSLAGGPATLLNEQYF
TGTGCCAGCAGCTTAGCGGGGGGGCCGGCCACCTTGCTGAACGAGCAGTACTTC
>-|TRBJ1-1|-|TRBV6-5
CASSLVRGRTEAFF
TGTGCCAGCAGCTTAGTACGGGGGAGGACTGAAGCTTTCTTT
>-|TRBJ2-1|TRBD2|TRBV6-5
CASSRGGPSYNEQFF
TGTGCCAGCAGCCGCGGGGGGCCCTCCTACAATGAGCAGTTCTTC
>-|TRBJ1-2|TRBD1|TRBV5-8
CASSQGSGTEIYGYTF
TGTGCCAGCAGCCAAGGATCCGGGACAGAGATCTATGGCTACACCTTC
>-|TRBJ2-1|-|TRBV28
CASSFLSYNEQFF
TGTGCCAGCAGTTTTCTATCGTACAATGAGCAGTTCTTC
>-|TRBJ2-2|-|TRBV6-5
CASSYSSELFF
TGTGCCAGCAGTTACTCGAGTGAGCTGTTTTTT
>-|TRBJ1-4|TRBD1|TRBV7-9
CASSSPNRGSTNEKLFF
TGTGCCAGCAGCTCCCCCAACAGGGGATCAACTAATGAAAAACTGTTTTTT
>once|TRBJ2-2|-|TRBV5-4
CASRGDLDTGELFF
TGTGCCAGCAGGGGGGACTTGGACACCGGGGAGCTGTTTTTT
>few|TRBJ2-1|-|TRBV6-5
CASGLNSYNEQFF
TGTGCCAGCGGGCTGAACTCCTACAATGAGCAGTTCTTC
>few|TRBJ1-5|-|TRBV7-8
CASNAGSNQPQHF
TGTGCCAGCAATGCAGGTAGCAATCAGCCCCAGCATTTT
>few|TRBJ1-3|-|TRBV4-3
CASSQDRSAYSGNTIYF
TGCGCCAGCAGCCAAGATCGGAGCGCCTACTCTGGAAACACCATATATTTT
>-|TRBJ1-5|-|TRBV19
CASSSAGNSNQPQHF
TGTGCCAGTAGTTCCGCAGGTAATAGCAATCAGCCCCAGCATTTT
>-|TRBJ2-1|TRBD2|TRBV19
CASSIGLLAGRYNEQFF
TGTGCCAGTAGTATAGGCCTACTAGCGGGGAGATACAATGAGCAGTTCTTC
>-|TRBJ1-1|-|TRBV19
CASSIGFGTEAFF
TGTGCCAGTAGTATAGGGTTCGGGACTGAAGCTTTCTTT
>-|TRBJ2-3|TRBD2|TRBV4-1
CASAILAGGTDTQYF
TGCGCCAGCGCGATACTAGCGGGGGGGACAGATACGCAGTATTTT
>-|TRBJ1-2|TRBD1|TRBV9
CASSGTGILYYGYTF
TGTGCCAGCAGCGGGACAGGGATTTTGTACTATGGCTACACCTTC
>-|TRBJ2-2|-|TRBV5-6
CASSLAFSSSTGELFF
TGTGCCAGCAGCTTAGCCTTTAGCAGCTCTACCGGGGAGCTGTTTTTT
>-|TRBJ1-2|TRBD1|TRBV4-3
CASSQGQGAGYGYTF
TGCGCCAGCAGCCAAGGACAGGGGGCTGGCTATGGCTACACCTTC
>-|TRBJ2-1|TRBD1|TRBV28
CASSPGTGLYNEQFF
TGTGCCAGCAGCCCCGGGACAGGGCTCTACAATGAGCAGTTCTTC
>-|TRBJ2-5|-|TRBV11-1
CASSLGGLEGETQYF
TGTGCCAGCAGCTTAGGAGGGTTGGAGGGAGAGACCCAGTACTTC
>-|TRBJ1-2|-|TRBV5-8
CASSQDREGNYGYTF
TGCGCCAGCAGCCAAGATCGGGAGGGGAACTATGGCTACACCTTC
>once|TRBJ2-3|-|TRBV12-5
CASGWDIGGGISGADTQYF
TGTGCTAGTGGTTGGGACATTGGGGGGGGGATTTCGGGAGCAGATACGCAGTATTTT
>-|TRBJ2-7|TRBD2|TRBV4-2
CASSQGGGPSYEQYF
TGTGCCAGCAGCCAAGGGGGGGGACCGTCCTACGAGCAGTACTTC
>-|TRBJ1-5|-|TRBV6-5
CASTDTTQGYQPQHF
TGTGCCAGCACCGATACTACGCAGGGGTATCAGCCCCAGCATTTT
>once|TRBJ2-3|TRBD1|TRBV6-1
CAIDPGTVKGDTQYF
TGTGCCATCGACCCCGGGACAGTAAAAGGGGATACGCAGTATTTT
>few|TRBJ2-7|-|TRBV6-6
CASSYSREQYF
TGTGCCAGCAGTTACTCGAGGGAGCAGTACTTC
>-|TRBJ1-1|-|TRBV5-6
CASSSTGKFAFF
TGTGCCAGCAGCTCAACAGGGAAGTTCGCTTTCTTT